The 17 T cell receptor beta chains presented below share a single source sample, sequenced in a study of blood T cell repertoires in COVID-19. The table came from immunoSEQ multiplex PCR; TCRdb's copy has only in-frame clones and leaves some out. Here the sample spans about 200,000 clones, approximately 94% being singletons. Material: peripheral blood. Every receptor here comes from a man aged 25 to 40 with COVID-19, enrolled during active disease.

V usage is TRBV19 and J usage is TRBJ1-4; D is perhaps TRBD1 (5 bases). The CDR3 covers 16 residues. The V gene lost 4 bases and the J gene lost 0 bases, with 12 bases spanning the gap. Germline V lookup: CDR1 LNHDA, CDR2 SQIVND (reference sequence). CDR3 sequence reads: CASSTTSGSTNEKLFF. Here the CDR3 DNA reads TGTGCCAGTAGTACAACATCAGGGTCAACTAATGAAAAACTGTTTTTT. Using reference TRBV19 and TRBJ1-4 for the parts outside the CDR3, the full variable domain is DGGITQSPKYLFRKEGQNVTLSCEQNLNHDAMYWYRQDPGQGLRLIYYSQIVNDFQKGDIAEGYSVSREKKESFPLTVTSAQKNPTAFYLCASSTTSGSTNEKLFFGSGTQLSVL.

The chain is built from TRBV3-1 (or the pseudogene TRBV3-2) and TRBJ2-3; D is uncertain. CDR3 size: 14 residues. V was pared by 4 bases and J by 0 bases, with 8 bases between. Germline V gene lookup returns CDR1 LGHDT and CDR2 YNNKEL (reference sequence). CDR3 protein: CASSLDLSTDTQYF. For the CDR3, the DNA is TGTGCCAGCAGCCTAGACCTGAGCACAGATACGCAGTATTTT.

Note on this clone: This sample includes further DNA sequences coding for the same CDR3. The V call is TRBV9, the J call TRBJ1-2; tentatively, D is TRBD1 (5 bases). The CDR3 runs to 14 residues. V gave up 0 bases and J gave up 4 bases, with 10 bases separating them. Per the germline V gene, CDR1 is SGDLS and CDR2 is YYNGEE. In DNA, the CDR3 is TGTGCCAGCAGCGTAGGGCAGGGCTCCTATGGCTACACCTTC. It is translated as CASSVGQGSYGYTF.

The CDR3 region is CASSLKGLAGGYEQYF. The CDR3 DNA follows: TGTGCCAGCAGTTTAAAAGGACTAGCGGGGGGATACGAGCAGTACTTC. The chain is built from TRBV27 and TRBJ2-7, with TRBD2 identical over 14 bases. Germline V lookup: CDR1 MNHEY, CDR2 SMNVEV (reference sequence). V trimming: 2 bases; J trimming: 4 bases; junction bases outside the gene matches: 4. The CDR3 spans 16 residues.

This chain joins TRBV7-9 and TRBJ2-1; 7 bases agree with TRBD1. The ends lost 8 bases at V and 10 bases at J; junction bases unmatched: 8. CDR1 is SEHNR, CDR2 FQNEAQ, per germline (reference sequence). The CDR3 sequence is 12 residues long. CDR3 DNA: TGTGCCAGCGGCCTCGAGGACAGGGAGCAGTTCTTC. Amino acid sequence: CASGLEDREQFF.

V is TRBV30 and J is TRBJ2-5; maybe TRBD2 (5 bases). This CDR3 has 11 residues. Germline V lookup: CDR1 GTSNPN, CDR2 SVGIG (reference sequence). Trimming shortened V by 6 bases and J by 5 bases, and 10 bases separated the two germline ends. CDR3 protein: CACREQETQYF. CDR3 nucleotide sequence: TGTGCCTGTAGGGAGCAGGAGACCCAGTACTTC.

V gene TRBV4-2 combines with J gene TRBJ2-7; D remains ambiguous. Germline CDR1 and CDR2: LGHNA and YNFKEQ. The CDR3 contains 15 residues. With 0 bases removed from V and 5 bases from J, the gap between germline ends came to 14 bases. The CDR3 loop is CASSQDARLTDEQYF. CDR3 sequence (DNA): TGTGCCAGCAGCCAAGATGCTAGGCTGACGGACGAGCAGTACTTC.

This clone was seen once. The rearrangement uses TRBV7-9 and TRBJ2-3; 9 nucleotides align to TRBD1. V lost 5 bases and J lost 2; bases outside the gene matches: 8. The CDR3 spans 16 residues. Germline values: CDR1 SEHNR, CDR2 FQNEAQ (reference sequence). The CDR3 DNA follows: TGTGCCAGCAGCCCACCCGGACAGGGGCACACAGATACGCAGTATTTT. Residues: CASSPPGQGHTDTQYF. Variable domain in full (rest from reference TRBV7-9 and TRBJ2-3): DTGVSQNPRHKITKRGQNVTFRCDPISEHNRLYWYRQTLGQGPEFLTYFQNEAQLEKSRLLSDRFSAERPKGSFSTLEIQRTEQGDSAMYLCASSPPGQGHTDTQYFGPGTRLTVL.

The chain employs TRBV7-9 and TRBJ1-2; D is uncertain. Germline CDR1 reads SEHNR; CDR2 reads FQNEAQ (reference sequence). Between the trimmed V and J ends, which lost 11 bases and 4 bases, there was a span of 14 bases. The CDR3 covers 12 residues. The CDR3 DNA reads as TGTGCCGCGGCCGAGTACTCCTATGGCTACACCTTC. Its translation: CAAAEYSYGYTF.

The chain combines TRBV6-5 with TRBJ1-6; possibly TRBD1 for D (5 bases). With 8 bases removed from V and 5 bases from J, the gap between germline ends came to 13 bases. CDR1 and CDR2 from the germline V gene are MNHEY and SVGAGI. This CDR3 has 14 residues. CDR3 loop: CASGLQVNNSPLHF. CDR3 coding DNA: TGTGCCAGCGGGTTACAGGTGAATAATTCACCCCTCCACTTT.

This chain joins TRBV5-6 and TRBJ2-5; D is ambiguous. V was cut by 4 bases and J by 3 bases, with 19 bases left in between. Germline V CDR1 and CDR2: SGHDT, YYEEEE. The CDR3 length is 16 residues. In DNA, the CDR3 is TGTGCCAGCAGCCCCCCCCAAGCCCACCCAAAAGAGACCCAGTACTTC. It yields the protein CASSPPQAHPKETQYF.

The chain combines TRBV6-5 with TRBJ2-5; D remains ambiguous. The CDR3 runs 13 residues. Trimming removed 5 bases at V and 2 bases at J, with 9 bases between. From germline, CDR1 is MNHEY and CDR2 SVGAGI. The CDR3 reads CASSPYEQETQYF. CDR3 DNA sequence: TGTGCCAGCAGTCCTTATGAGCAAGAGACCCAGTACTTC.

The CDR3: CASSFKQDTSTDTQYF. The CDR3 region has the DNA TGTGCCAGCAGTTTTAAACAGGATACTAGCACAGATACGCAGTATTTT. This chain joins TRBV28 and TRBJ2-3, with D tentatively TRBD1 (5 bases). Trimming removed 3 bases at V and 0 bases at J, with 13 bases between. This CDR3 comprises 16 residues. CDR1 and CDR2 from the germline V gene are MDHEN and SYDVKM.

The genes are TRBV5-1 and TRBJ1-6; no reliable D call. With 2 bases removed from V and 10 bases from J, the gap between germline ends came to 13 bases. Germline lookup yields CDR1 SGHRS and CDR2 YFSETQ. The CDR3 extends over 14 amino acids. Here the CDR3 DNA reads TGCGCCAGCAGCTTTGGGGAACTAGAATCACCCCTCCACTTT. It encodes CASSFGELESPLHF.

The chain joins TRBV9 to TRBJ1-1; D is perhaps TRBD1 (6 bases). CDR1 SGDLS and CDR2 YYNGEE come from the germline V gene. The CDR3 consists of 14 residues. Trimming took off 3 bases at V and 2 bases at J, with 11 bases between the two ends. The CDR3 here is CASSADRTNTEAFF. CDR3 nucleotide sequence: TGTGCCAGCAGCGCCGACAGGACTAACACTGAAGCTTTCTTT.

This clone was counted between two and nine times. CDR3 coding DNA: TGCAGCGTTGGAGGCGGAGGGCTTGGAAACACCATATATTTT. Protein product: CSVGGGGLGNTIYF. This chain connects TRBV29-1 to TRBJ1-3; no clear D gene. Trimming pared 4 bases from V and 3 bases from J, leaving 13 bases between. CDR3 length: 14 amino acids. Germline V gene sequence: CDR1 SQVTM, CDR2 ANQGSEA.

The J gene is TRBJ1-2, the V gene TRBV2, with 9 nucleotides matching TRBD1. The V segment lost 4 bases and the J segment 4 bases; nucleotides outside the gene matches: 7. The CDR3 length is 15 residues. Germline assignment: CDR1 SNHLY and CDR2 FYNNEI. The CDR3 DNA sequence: TGTGCCAGCAGTGTACTACAGGGGGCGCGCTATGGCTACACCTTC. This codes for CASSVLQGARYGYTF.